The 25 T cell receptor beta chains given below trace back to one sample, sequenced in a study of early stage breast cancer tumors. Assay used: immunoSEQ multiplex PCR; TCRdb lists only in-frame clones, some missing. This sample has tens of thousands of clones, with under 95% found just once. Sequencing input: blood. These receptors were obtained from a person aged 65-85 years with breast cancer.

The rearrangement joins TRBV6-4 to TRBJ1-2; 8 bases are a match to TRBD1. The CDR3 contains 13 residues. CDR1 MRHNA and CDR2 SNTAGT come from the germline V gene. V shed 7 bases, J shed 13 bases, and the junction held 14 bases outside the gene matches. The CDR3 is CASTPLTGEALTF. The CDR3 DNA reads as TGTGCCAGCACGCCCCTGACAGGGGAGGCCCTCACCTTC.

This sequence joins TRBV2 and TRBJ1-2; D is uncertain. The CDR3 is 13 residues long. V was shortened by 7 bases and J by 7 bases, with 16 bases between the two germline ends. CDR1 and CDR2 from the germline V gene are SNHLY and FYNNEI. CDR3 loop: CASNNPGYGGYTF. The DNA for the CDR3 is TGTGCCAGCAATAACCCGGGTTACGGTGGCTACACCTTC.

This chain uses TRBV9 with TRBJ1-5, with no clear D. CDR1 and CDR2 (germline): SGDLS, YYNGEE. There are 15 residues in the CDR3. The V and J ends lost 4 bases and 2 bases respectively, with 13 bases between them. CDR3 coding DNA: TGTGCCAGCAGCCCCGGGGATTTCGGCAATCAGCCCCAGCATTTT. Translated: CASSPGDFGNQPQHF.

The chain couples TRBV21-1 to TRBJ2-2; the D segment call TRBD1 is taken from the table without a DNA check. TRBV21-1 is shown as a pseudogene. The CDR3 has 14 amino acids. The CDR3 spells CASSRRQGIKELFF. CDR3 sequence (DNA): TGTGCCAGCAGCAGAAGACAGGGGATAAAGGAGCTGTTTTTT.

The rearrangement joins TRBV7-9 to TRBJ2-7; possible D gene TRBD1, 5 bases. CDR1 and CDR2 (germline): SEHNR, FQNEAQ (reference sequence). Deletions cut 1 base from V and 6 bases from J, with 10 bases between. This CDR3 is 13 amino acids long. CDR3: CASSLGAQGEQYF. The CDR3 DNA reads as TGTGCCAGCAGCTTAGGGGCCCAGGGCGAGCAGTACTTC.

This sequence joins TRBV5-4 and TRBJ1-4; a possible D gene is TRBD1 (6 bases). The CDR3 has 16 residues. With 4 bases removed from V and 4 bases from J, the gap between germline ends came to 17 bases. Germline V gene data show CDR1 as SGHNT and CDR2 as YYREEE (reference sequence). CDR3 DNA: TGTGCCAGCAGCGGTCCCCTAGGGGACATTAATGAAAAACTGTTTTTT. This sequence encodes CASSGPLGDINEKLFF.

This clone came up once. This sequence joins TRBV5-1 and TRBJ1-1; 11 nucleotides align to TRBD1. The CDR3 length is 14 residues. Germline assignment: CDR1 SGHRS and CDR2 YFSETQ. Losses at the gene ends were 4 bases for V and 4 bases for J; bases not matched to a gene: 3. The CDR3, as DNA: TGCGCCAGCAGCGGGACAGGGGGAGGCACTGAAGCTTTCTTT. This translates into CASSGTGGGTEAFF.

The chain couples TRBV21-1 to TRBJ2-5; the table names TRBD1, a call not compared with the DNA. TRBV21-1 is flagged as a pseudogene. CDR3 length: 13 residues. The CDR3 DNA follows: TGTGCCAGCAGAACAGGGGGCCGGGAGACCCAGTACTTC. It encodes CASRTGGRETQYF.

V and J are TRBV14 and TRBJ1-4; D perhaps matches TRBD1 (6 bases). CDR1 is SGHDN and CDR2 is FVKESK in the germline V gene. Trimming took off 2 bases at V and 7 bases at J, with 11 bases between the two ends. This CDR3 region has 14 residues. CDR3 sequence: CASSQNRAGEKLFF. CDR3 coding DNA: TGTGCCAGCAGCCAAAACAGGGCGGGTGAAAAACTGTTTTTT.

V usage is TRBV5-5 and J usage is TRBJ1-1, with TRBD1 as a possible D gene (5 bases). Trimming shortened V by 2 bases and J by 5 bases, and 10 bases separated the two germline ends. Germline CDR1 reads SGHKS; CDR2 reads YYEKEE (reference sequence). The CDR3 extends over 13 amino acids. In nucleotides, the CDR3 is TGTGCCAGCAGCTTTCAGGGTAGAACTGAAGCTTTCTTT. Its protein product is CASSFQGRTEAFF.

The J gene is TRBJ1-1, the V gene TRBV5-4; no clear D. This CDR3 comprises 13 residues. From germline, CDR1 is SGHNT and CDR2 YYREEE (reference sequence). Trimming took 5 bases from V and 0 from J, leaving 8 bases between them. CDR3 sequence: CASRFQLNTEAFF. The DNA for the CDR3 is TGTGCCAGCAGGTTCCAGTTGAACACTGAAGCTTTCTTT.

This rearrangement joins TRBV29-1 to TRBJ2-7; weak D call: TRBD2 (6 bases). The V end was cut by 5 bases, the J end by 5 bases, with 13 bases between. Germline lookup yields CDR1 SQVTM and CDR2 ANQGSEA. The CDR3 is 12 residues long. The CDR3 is CSVSRGIHEQYF. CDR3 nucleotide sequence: TGCAGCGTTTCCCGGGGGATCCACGAGCAGTACTTC.

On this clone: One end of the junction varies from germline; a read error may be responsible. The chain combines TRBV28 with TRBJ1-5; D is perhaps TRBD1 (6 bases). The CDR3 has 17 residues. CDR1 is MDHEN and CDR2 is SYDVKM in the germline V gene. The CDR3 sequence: CASGFPPWGQMEQPQHF. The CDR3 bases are TGTGCCAGCGGTTTTCCTCCCTGGGGGCAAATGGAGCAGCCCCAGCATTTT.

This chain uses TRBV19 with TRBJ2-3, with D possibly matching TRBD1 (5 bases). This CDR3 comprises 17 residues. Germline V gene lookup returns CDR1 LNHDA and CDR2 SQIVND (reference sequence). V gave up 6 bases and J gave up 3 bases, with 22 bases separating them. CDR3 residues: CASRPLIGQGSTDTQYF. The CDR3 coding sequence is TGTGCCAGTAGGCCCCTTATTGGGCAGGGAAGTACAGATACGCAGTATTTT.

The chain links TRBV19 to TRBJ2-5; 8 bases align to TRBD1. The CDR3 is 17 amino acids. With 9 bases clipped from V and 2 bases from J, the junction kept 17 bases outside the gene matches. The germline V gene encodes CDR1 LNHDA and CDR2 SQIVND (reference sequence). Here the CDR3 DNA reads TGTGCCAGCTCGCTCAATATGGGGACAGGTGGACAAGAGACCCAGTACTTC. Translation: CASSLNMGTGGQETQYF.

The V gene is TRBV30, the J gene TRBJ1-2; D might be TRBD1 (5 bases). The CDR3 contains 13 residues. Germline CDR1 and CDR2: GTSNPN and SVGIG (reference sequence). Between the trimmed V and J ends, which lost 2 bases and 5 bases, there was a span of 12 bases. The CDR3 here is CAWSQGLQYGYTF. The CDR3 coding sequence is TGTGCCTGGAGTCAGGGACTACAATATGGCTACACCTTC.

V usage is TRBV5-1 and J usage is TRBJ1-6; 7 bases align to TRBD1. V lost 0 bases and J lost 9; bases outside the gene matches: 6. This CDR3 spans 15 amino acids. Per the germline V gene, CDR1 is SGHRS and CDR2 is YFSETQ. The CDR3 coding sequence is TGCGCCAGCAGCTTGGCTGCAGGGGGATCTTCACCCCTCCACTTT. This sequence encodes CASSLAAGGSSPLHF.

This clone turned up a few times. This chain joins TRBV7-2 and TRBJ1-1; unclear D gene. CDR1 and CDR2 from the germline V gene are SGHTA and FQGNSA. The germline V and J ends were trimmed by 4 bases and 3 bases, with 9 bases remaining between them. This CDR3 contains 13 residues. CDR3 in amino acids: CASSSQQDTEAFF. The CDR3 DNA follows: TGTGCCAGCAGCTCCCAACAAGACACTGAAGCTTTCTTT.

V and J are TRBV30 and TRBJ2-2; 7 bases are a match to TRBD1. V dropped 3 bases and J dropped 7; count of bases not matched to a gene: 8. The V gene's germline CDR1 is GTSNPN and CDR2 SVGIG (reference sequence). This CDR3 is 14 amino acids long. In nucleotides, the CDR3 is TGTGCCTGGAGAGTACTAGGACAGGTCGGGGAGCTGTTTTTT. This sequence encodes CAWRVLGQVGELFF.

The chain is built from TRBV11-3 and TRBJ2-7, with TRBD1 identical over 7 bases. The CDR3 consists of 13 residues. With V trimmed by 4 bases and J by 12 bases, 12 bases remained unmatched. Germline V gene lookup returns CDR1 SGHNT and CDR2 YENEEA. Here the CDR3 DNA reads TGTGCCAGCAGCTCGAATTCAGGGGGTTCGCGGTACTTC. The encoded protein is CASSSNSGGSRYF.

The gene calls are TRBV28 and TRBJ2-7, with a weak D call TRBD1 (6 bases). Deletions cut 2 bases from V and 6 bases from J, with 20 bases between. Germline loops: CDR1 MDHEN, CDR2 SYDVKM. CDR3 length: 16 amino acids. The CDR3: CASSLPQGYPRGEQYF. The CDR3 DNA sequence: TGTGCCAGCAGTTTACCGCAGGGCTACCCCAGGGGCGAGCAGTACTTC.

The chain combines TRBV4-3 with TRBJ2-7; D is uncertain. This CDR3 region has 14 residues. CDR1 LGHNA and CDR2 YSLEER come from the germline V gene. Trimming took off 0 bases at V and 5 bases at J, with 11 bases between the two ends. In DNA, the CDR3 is TGCGCCAGCAGCCAAGAATACTCGCGCAACGAGCAGTACTTC. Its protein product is CASSQEYSRNEQYF.

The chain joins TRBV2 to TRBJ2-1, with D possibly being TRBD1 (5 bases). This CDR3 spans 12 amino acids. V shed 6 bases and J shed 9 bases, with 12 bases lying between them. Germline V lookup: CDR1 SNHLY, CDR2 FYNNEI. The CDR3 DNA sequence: TGTGCCAGCAGCCGGCAGGGATTTGAGCAGTTCTTC. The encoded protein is CASSRQGFEQFF.

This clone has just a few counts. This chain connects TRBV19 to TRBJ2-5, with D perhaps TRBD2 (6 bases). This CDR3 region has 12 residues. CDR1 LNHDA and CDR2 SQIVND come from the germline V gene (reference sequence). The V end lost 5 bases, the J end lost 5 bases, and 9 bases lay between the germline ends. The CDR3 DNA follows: TGTGCCAGTAGTGAAAGCGGGGAGACCCAGTACTTC. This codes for CASSESGETQYF.

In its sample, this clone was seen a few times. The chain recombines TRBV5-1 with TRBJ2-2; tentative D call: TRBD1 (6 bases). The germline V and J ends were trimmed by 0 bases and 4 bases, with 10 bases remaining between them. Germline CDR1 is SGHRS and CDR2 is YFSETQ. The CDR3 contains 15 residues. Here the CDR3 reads CASSLDRVSTGELFF. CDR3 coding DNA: TGCGCCAGCAGCTTGGACAGGGTGAGCACCGGGGAGCTGTTTTTT.